This T cell receptor (beta chain) was identified in a study of Ad26.COV2.S vaccination and SARS-CoV-2 variants (dated by TCRdb to the early 2020s). Notes on the research overall: Donors in the vaccine arm were drawn from COV1001, a phase I-IIa trial of Ad26.COV2.S in healthy adults that was multicentre, randomized, double-blind and placebo-controlled. Investigators remained blinded to trial group allocation during experiments and outcome assessment. The TCR-sequenced set comprised about 30 samples: around 20 Ad26.COV2.S vaccine recipients, 5 placebo recipients and 8 SARS-CoV-2 convalescent individuals. TCRbeta repertoire sequencing served as the tool for gauging how specific and how broad the SARS-CoV-2-reactive T cell receptors were following Ad26.COV2.S vaccination. Ad26.COV2.S was given intramuscularly at 5x10^10 or 1x10^11 viral particles, as a single shot or as two shots 56 days apart. Trial participants were randomized into five groups of five: low-dose or high-dose Ad26.COV2.S given once or twice, or placebo on both occasions.

The immunoSEQ Assay was the method used to sequence TCRbeta CDR3 regions. After extraction, genomic DNA underwent amplification by bias-controlled multiplex PCR, followed by high-throughput sequencing. Per the original workflow: To quantify the absolute abundance of every unique TCRbeta CDR3 region, sequences were collapsed and filtered. Usable DNA was measured by amplifying reference genes present in all nucleated cells, and TCRbeta template counts were normalized to that usable DNA to estimate T cell fraction. Repertoire TCRs were annotated as SARS-CoV-2-specific when V gene, CDR3 amino acid sequence and J gene were exactly matched to a known reactive TCR set. The reference SARS-CoV-2 TCR set was obtained from MIRA and was filtered for enrichment in COVID-19-positive ImmuneCODE repertoires, whereby public or cross-reactive TCRs were removed. Using the MIRA antigens, annotated TCRs were further analysed by specific ORF or by position within an ORF. Depth was the summed frequency of annotated unique rearrangements, while breadth was defined as annotated unique rearrangements over total unique productive rearrangements. TCR breadth was compared between groups using two-sided Wilcoxon rank-sum tests. TCRdb re-hosts the immuneACCESS table, in-frame sequences only. Its copies lack some clones; in the studies checked, an unresolved V gene accounts for under half of them, and the cause for the rest is not known. For V, J and clone size, that table is used; D and trimming come from the DNA. Present in this sample are about 350,000 clones, 85% of which were seen just once. Jointly, the top ten make up roughly 3.3% of the sample.

Sequences MNHEY (CDR1) and SVGEGT (CDR2) are obtained from the germline V gene. The CDR3 runs 15 residues from the cysteine to the phenylalanine. Here the CDR3 DNA is all that survives: 45 bases in frame from base 1. Cut back by 2 bases and 1 base, the V and J ends lie 12 bases apart. Broad study findings and their caveats: According to the authors, total T cell responses may have been underestimated by the TCR breadth and depth analyses. Comparable non-spike TCR breadth was observed between vaccine and placebo recipients, consistent with only spike being contained in the vaccine. After vaccination, spike-specific CD8+ and CD4+ T cell responses were reported to show substantial breadth. Spike-specific TCR breadth was higher in Ad26.COV2.S recipients than in placebo recipients (P = 0.0014). The study lacked the statistical power to compare responses across vaccine doses or regimens.

The sample's treatment or condition label is to be understood as: roughly 19 received Ad26.COV2.S at low or high dose, single or two shots; several received placebo; per-sample allocation not given. Repertoires of vaccine and placebo recipients were sequenced from samples collected on day 63 after the first injection. Cohort 1b enrolled 25 or so adults aged 18-55 years at a single site in Boston, USA, between 29 July and 7 August 2020. Ad26.COV2.S was a replication-incompetent adenovirus type 26 vector expressing a prefusion-stabilized SARS-CoV-2 spike protein from the original Wuhan strain. Turning to this clone: The antigen it recognizes is unknown. No per-base quality is available; no much larger clone lies one base away.

The V and J genes are TRBV6-2 or TRBV6-3 and TRBJ2-7; a tentative D call is TRBD2 (6 bases match). The sample here was peripheral blood, taken in a trial of Ad26.COV2.S vaccine versus placebo. The receptor's source is a person between 18 and 60 years old who received the Ad26.COV2.S COVID-19 vaccine or a placebo. At the DNA level, the sequence is TGTGCCAGCAGTTACGCGGGGATAGGTTCCTACGAGCAGTACTTC. This encodes CASSYAGIGSYEQYF.